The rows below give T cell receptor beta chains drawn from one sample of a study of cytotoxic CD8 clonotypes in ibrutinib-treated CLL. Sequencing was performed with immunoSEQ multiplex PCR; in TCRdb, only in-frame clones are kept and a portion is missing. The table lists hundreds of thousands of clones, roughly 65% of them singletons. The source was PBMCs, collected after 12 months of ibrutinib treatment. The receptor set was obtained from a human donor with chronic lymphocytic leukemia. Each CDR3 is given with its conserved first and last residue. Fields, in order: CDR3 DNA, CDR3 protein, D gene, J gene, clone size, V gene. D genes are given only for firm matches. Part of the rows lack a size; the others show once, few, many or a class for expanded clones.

TGTGCCAGCAGTGCCCAGGAGGCCTACGAGCAGTACTTC CASSAQEAYEQYF NA TRBJ2-7 NA TRBV6-1
TGTGCCAGCAGCGAGGATGAGACAGGGCTCGCGGAGGAGCAGTACTTC CASSEDETGLAEEQYF TRBD1 TRBJ2-7 few TRBV9
TGTGCCAGCAGCTTCGAACGAACCTACGAGCAGTACTTC CASSFERTYEQYF NA TRBJ2-7 few TRBV7-2
TGTGCCAGCAGCCCTCAATCCGGGGGCTCCTACAATGAGCAGTTCTTC CASSPQSGGSYNEQFF NA TRBJ2-1 once TRBV9
TGTGCCAGCTCACCCAACAGAAATGAGCAGTTCTTC CASSPNRNEQFF NA TRBJ2-1 many TRBV18
TGTGCCAGCAGTTCCAGGGTAACCGAGCAGTACTTC CASSSRVTEQYF NA TRBJ2-7 NA TRBV7-6
TGCGCCAGCAGCCAAGCAAGACAGGGTACACTCTACGAGCAGTACTTC CASSQARQGTLYEQYF TRBD1 TRBJ2-7 NA TRBV4-3
TGCAGCGTTGATATAGGGAGCGGGAGGCCAGATACGCAGTATTTT CSVDIGSGRPDTQYF TRBD2 TRBJ2-3 NA TRBV29-1
TGTGCCAGCAGCACTGACAGCGCGAACACCGGGGAGCTGTTTTTT CASSTDSANTGELFF NA TRBJ2-2 NA TRBV9
TGTGCCTGGAGCTGGCCCGGGACCTCATCTTATGGCTACACCTTC CAWSWPGTSSYGYTF NA TRBJ1-2 NA TRBV30
TGTGCCCGAGCCCAGGGCCCCTCTGGAAACACCATATATTTT CARAQGPSGNTIYF NA TRBJ1-3 NA TRBV30
TGCAGCGTTGAAAGTAGGCTAGCGGGGATTAACATTCAGTACTTC CSVESRLAGINIQYF TRBD2 TRBJ2-4 NA TRBV29-1
TGTGCCTGGAGTGGACAGGGACGTAACACTGAAGCTTTCTTT CAWSGQGRNTEAFF TRBD1 TRBJ1-1 few TRBV30
TGCGCCAGCAGTGTCAGGGCCCCTTCAGAGACCCAGTACTTC CASSVRAPSETQYF NA TRBJ2-5 NA TRBV10-2
TGTGCCACCAGGACAGGGTATGAAAAACTGTTTTTT CATRTGYEKLFF TRBD1 TRBJ1-4 NA TRBV15
TGCAGTGCTACCCTCGGGGGGGAGTACTTC CSATLGGEYF TRBD2 TRBJ2-7 NA TRBV20-1
TGTGCCTGGAGATCTTCCCAAGCAAACACCATATATTTT CAWRSSQANTIYF NA TRBJ1-3 NA TRBV30
TGTGCCAGTGGACAGGGGCGCGAGCAGTACTTC CASGQGREQYF TRBD1 TRBJ2-7 once TRBV19
TGTGCCAGCAGTTTAATCCAGGGCGGTCAGCCCCAGCATTTT CASSLIQGGQPQHF NA TRBJ1-5 NA TRBV28
TGTGCCGGCATGGTTAAGGGTTCTGGGGCCAACGTCCTGACTTTC CAGMVKGSGANVLTF NA TRBJ2-6 NA TRBV30
TGTGCCAGCAGGAGGGAAGCTACAGATACGCAGTATTTT CASRREATDTQYF NA TRBJ2-3 NA TRBV6-1
TGTGCCAGCAGCTTGTCGGGACAGAGTAATACAGAGACCCAGTACTTC CASSLSGQSNTETQYF TRBD1 TRBJ2-5 NA TRBV5-6
TGCGCCAGCAGCTTTATAGGAGGGGGTAGGACTAATGAAAAACTGTTTTTT CASSFIGGGRTNEKLFF NA TRBJ1-4 NA TRBV5-1
TGTGCCAGCAGCAAAAGAAACATCAATCAGCCCCAGCATTTT CASSKRNINQPQHF NA TRBJ1-5 NA TRBV11-3
TGTGCCACCAGCAGAGGGAGTAGGGGCTATGGCTACACCTTC CATSRGSRGYGYTF NA TRBJ1-2 NA TRBV15
TGTGCCAGTAGAAAGGAGGATAGCGGGAATTGGGAGGAGCAGTACTTC CASRKEDSGNWEEQYF TRBD2 TRBJ2-7 once TRBV19
TGTGCCAGCAGCGGGGTACCCCAAGAGACCCAGTACTTC CASSGVPQETQYF NA TRBJ2-5 NA TRBV5-4
TGTGCCAGCAGCCCTAACAGGGCTGATACGCAGTATTTT CASSPNRADTQYF NA TRBJ2-3 once TRBV5-4
TGCAGCGTTGAAGATCGGGACAGGTTAAACTATGGCTACACCTTC CSVEDRDRLNYGYTF TRBD1 TRBJ1-2 NA TRBV29-1
TGTGCCAGCAGTTACTCATTACAGGGGGAGACTGAAGCTTTCTTT CASSYSLQGETEAFF TRBD1 TRBJ1-1 NA TRBV6-6
TGTGCCAGCAGCCAATCTAACCAGCCCCAGCATTTT CASSQSNQPQHF NA TRBJ1-5 few TRBV4-2
TGTGCCAGCAGTTACCGGACTGTCCCTGAAAAACTGTTTTTT CASSYRTVPEKLFF NA TRBJ1-4 few TRBV6-5
TGTGCCAGCAGTGATGGTGGGCCGGACAACGAGCAGTACTTC CASSDGGPDNEQYF NA TRBJ2-7 NA TRBV6-1
TGTGCCAGCAGTTCGAGGACGGAAAACTATGGCTACACCTTC CASSSRTENYGYTF NA TRBJ1-2 few TRBV6-6
TGCGCCAGCAGCCCGTGGACAGGGTCTAATCAGCCCCAGCATTTT CASSPWTGSNQPQHF TRBD1 TRBJ1-5 NA TRBV5-1